Below, 26 T cell receptor beta chains from the same sample are listed, as sequenced in a study. Via MiXCR, TCRdb re-called the 5' RACE reads, giving one row per CDR3 protein. The sample has some 13,000 distinct CDR3 sequences; about 22% are singletons. Sequenced material: naive CD4+ T cells sorted from blood. Documented subset: naive CD4+ T cells, CD4+CD45RA+CD25-. The receptors were sampled from a female donor with breast cancer.

This clonotype showed up many times. This sequence joins TRBV20-1 and TRBJ2-7; a weak D match, TRBD1 (5 bases). Germline CDR1 reads DFQATT; CDR2 reads SNEGSKA (reference sequence). The CDR3 covers 13 residues. Between the trimmed V and J ends, which lost 5 bases and 4 bases, there was a span of 15 bases. The CDR3 spells CSASRVSKYEQYF. The CDR3 region has the DNA TGCAGTGCTTCCAGGGTCAGTAAGTACGAGCAGTACTTC.

The sample holds many counts of this clonotype. The genes are TRBV5-1 and TRBJ2-7, with D perhaps matching TRBD2 (6 bases). CDR1 is SGHRS, CDR2 YFSETQ, per germline. With 1 base removed from V and 3 bases from J, the gap between germline ends came to 14 bases. The CDR3 totals 15 residues. CDR3 loop: CASSLISGEFYEQYF. In DNA form, the CDR3 reads TGCGCCAGCAGCTTGATTTCGGGGGAGTTCTACGAGCAGTACTTC.

This clonotype was recorded many times. The chain couples TRBV12-3 or TRBV12-4 to TRBJ1-5; 7 bases fit TRBD1. The V segment lost 6 bases and the J segment 7 bases; nucleotides outside the gene matches: 6. This CDR3 region has 13 residues. CDR3: CASRRDSRQPQHF. CDR3 DNA sequence: TGTGCCAGCAGGAGGGACAGTCGGCAGCCCCAGCATTTT.

This clonotype was counted between two and nine times. The chain is built from TRBV20-1 and TRBJ2-3; 8 nucleotides agree with TRBD1. The CDR3 consists of 16 residues. CDR1 is DFQATT, CDR2 SNEGSKA, per germline (reference sequence). The V gene end was trimmed by 1 base and the J gene end by 5 bases; junction bases not matched to a gene: 11. The CDR3 protein is CSARGQEDRERDTQYF. The DNA of the CDR3 is TGCAGTGCTAGAGGGCAGGAGGACAGGGAGAGAGATACGCAGTATTTT.

There are many counts of this clonotype. The chain couples TRBV6-5 to TRBJ1-1; D not certain. Germline V lookup: CDR1 MNHEY, CDR2 SVGAGI. Between the trimmed V and J ends, which lost 0 bases and 0 bases, there was a span of 8 bases. This CDR3 is built from 15 residues. CDR3 DNA: TGTGCCAGCAGTTACTCGCCAGTAATGAACACTGAAGCTTTCTTT. It is translated as CASSYSPVMNTEAFF.

Turning to this clonotype: This is likely a read error, given that the CDR3 carries no conserved phenylalanine or tryptophan at its end. Because the CDR3's place on the DNA is in doubt, the DNA is left out and the CDR3 is given as listed by TCRdb. V and J are TRBV29-1 and TRBJ1-5. The CDR3 has 15 amino acids, counting both end residues. CDR1 SQVTM and CDR2 ANQGSEA come from the germline V gene. CDR3: CSAVVDNRGNQPQRL.

This clonotype was seen only a few times. This may stem from a read error, because a much larger clone lies one nucleotide away. This rearrangement joins TRBV4-1 to TRBJ2-1; 10 bases agree with TRBD2. The V gene's germline CDR1 is MGHRA and CDR2 YSYEKL. The CDR3 runs 16 residues. In nucleotides, the CDR3 is TGCGCCAGCAGCCAAGTGACTAGCGGGTGCGGGCCTGAGCAGCTCTTC. Its protein product is CASSQVTSGCGPEQLF.

This clonotype is labeled as medium-sized. The J gene is TRBJ1-2, the V gene TRBV5-8; 12 bases are shared with TRBD1. The V and J ends lost 6 bases and 4 bases, in that order; junction bases with no gene match: 13. The CDR3 has 17 amino acids. Looked up from germline, CDR1 is SGHTS and CDR2 is YDEGEE. The CDR3 sequence: CASTSPGTGGRFYGYTF. CDR3 nucleotide sequence: TGTGCCAGCACCAGCCCAGGGACAGGGGGCCGCTTCTATGGCTACACCTTC. Filled out from reference TRBV5-8 and TRBJ1-2, the complete variable domain reads EAGVTQSPTHLIKTRGQQATLRCSPISGHTSVYWYQQALGLGLQFLLWYDEGEERNRGNFPPRFSGRQFPNYSSELNVNALELEDSALYLCASTSPGTGGRFYGYTFGSGTRLTVV.

V and J are TRBV6-1 and TRBJ2-7; possible D gene TRBD1, 6 bases. Per the germline V gene, CDR1 is MNHNS and CDR2 is SASEGT. CDR3 size: 13 residues. V lost 6 bases and J lost 6, with 15 bases in between. The CDR3 reads CASRETGLGEQYF. The CDR3 bases are TGTGCCAGCAGGGAAACAGGGCTCGGCGAGCAGTACTTC.

This clonotype was observed many times. The J gene is TRBJ2-3, the V gene TRBV20-1, with D hard to call. Per germline, CDR1 DFQATT and CDR2 SNEGSKA (reference sequence). This CDR3 spans 11 amino acids. Trimming took off 1 base at V and 6 bases at J, with 5 bases between the two ends. The CDR3 DNA is TGCAGTGCTAGAGTCTGGGATACGCAGTATTTT. Translated: CSARVWDTQYF.

This clonotype was recorded many times. This chain connects TRBV7-2 to TRBJ2-5; D unresolved. Germline CDR1 is SGHTA and CDR2 is FQGNSA. This CDR3 is 13 amino acids long. The germline V and J ends were trimmed by 1 base and 5 bases, with 8 bases remaining between them. The CDR3 DNA reads as TGTGCCAGCAGCTTAGTGGCTTCGGAGACCCAGTACTTC. It yields the protein CASSLVASETQYF.

A note on this clonotype: Since the CDR3 does not end with the conserved phenylalanine or tryptophan, this likely comes from a read error. The chain recombines TRBV14 with TRBJ2-1; 12 bases align to TRBD2. Germline V gene sequence: CDR1 SGHDN, CDR2 FVKESK. The J segment lost 4 bases and the V segment lost 3 bases, leaving 1 base of the junction unmatched. The CDR3 spans 15 residues. CDR3 nucleotide sequence: TGTGCCAGCAGCCATCTAGCGGGAGGGTACAATGAGCAGTTCTCC. Its translation is CASSHLAGGYNEQFS.

In its sample, this clonotype ranks as medium-sized. This sequence joins TRBV4-1 and TRBJ1-1; D remains unclear. Trimming took 1 base from V and 3 from J, leaving 6 bases between them. There are 13 residues in the CDR3. The germline CDR1 and CDR2 sequences are MGHRA and YSYEKL. CDR3 sequence: CASSQGQYTEAFF. In nucleotides, the CDR3 is TGCGCCAGCAGCCAAGGGCAGTACACTGAAGCTTTCTTT.

V gene TRBV6-6 combines with J gene TRBJ2-1; D might be TRBD2 (6 bases). CDR1 MNHNY and CDR2 SVGAGI come from the germline V gene (reference sequence). V lost 0 bases, J lost 4 bases, and 10 bases lay in between. This CDR3 comprises 15 residues. This chain's CDR3 is CASSYSGGAYNEQFF. In DNA form, the CDR3 reads TGTGCCAGCAGTTACTCCGGGGGAGCTTACAATGAGCAGTTCTTC.

This clonotype was counted ten times or more. The chain uses TRBV12-3 or TRBV12-4 and TRBJ1-5; 9 positions match TRBD1. V gave up 5 bases and J gave up 5 bases; unmatched junction bases: 10. This CDR3 is built from 16 residues. CDR3 sequence reads: CASSISRDRVDQPQHF. In DNA form, the CDR3 reads TGTGCCAGCAGTATCTCCCGGGACAGGGTCGATCAGCCCCAGCATTTT.

This clonotype has only a few counts. It may be a read error: a sequence one base away is much more abundant. The chain links TRBV4-1 to TRBJ1-2, with no clear D. Germline lookup yields CDR1 MGHRA and CDR2 YSYEKL. CDR3 size: 16 residues. V lost 0 bases and J lost 3, with 14 bases in between. The chain's CDR3 is CASSQDNSFTHYGYTF. For the CDR3, the DNA is TGCGCCAGCAGCCAAGATAACTCCTTTACACACTATGGCTACACCTTC.

This CDR3 reads CASSLVPGVLNNEQFF. The CDR3 nucleotides are TGTGCCAGCAGTTTAGTCCCAGGGGTCTTGAACAATGAGCAGTTCTTC. The chain is built from TRBV12-3 or TRBV12-4 and TRBJ2-1; weak D call: TRBD1 (6 bases). Trimming took 1 base from V and 5 from J, leaving 15 bases between them. The CDR3 sequence is 16 residues long.

By share, this clonotype counts as medium-sized. This sequence joins TRBV9 and TRBJ2-3, with 9 bases fitting TRBD2. Losses at the gene ends were 0 bases for V and 6 bases for J; bases not matched to a gene: 14. CDR1 and CDR2 from the germline V gene are SGDLS and YYNGEE. The CDR3 length is 18 residues. CDR3 residues: CASSVDRTSVFGVDTQYF. The CDR3 DNA reads TGTGCCAGCAGCGTAGACCGGACTAGCGTGTTTGGTGTGGATACGCAGTATTTT.

This clonotype was seen ten or more times. The rearrangement uses TRBV20-1 and TRBJ2-1; D unclear. The CDR3 is 13 amino acids. Trimming took 1 base from V and 10 from J, leaving 14 bases between them. Germline assignment: CDR1 DFQATT and CDR2 SNEGSKA (reference sequence). DNA of the CDR3: TGCAGTGCTAGAGGTTCCCCTTGGGAAGAGCAGTTCTTC. Translating gives CSARGSPWEEQFF.

This clonotype was counted many times. The V call is TRBV29-1, the J call TRBJ2-1; tentative D call: TRBD1 (5 bases). Germline assignment: CDR1 SQVTM and CDR2 ANQGSEA. The CDR3 is 13 residues long. The V end lost 3 bases, the J end lost 2 bases, and 8 bases lay between the germline ends. Here the CDR3 DNA reads TGCAGCGTTGACCAGGGTACCTACAATGAGCAGTTCTTC. Amino acid sequence: CSVDQGTYNEQFF.

The chain is built from TRBV20-1 and TRBJ2-1; D is ambiguous. Matching the DNA end better, TRBJ2-7 makes the J call doubtful. This CDR3 has 11 amino acids. Germline CDR1 reads DFQATT; CDR2 reads SNEGSKA (reference sequence). CDR3 protein: CSARDFNEQYF. In DNA form, the CDR3 reads TGCAGTGCTAGAGATTTCAATGAGCAGTACTTC.

On this clonotype: A clone one base away is much larger, so this may be a read error. The conserved final phenylalanine or tryptophan is absent from the CDR3, which likely points to a read error. V usage is TRBV7-3 and J usage is TRBJ2-4; 8 bases are shared with TRBD1. V trimming: 2 bases; J trimming: 6 bases; junction bases outside the gene matches: 9. This CDR3 is 16 amino acids long. Germline values: CDR1 SGHTA, CDR2 FQGTGA. In nucleotides, the CDR3 is TGTGCCAGCAGCTTAGGGCCAGGGGGCGATGGAAACATTCAGTACCTC. As protein: CASSLGPGGDGNIQYL.

This clonotype was seen a few times. A much larger clone is a single base away; this may be a read error. The rearrangement joins TRBV30 to TRBJ2-4; D is unresolved. Trimming stripped 2 bases from V and 0 bases from J, with 11 bases between. The CDR3 has 15 amino acids. Germline CDR1 and CDR2: GTSNPN and SVGIG (reference sequence). The CDR3 coding sequence is TGTGCCTGGAGTCCACTACCGTTAGCCAAAAACATTCAGTACTTC. Translation: CAWSPLPLAKNIQYF.

J is TRBJ2-3 and V is TRBV9, with D hard to call. The CDR3 runs 15 residues. CDR1 SGDLS and CDR2 YYNGEE come from the germline V gene. The germline V and J ends were trimmed by 4 bases and 1 base, with 13 bases remaining between them. Here the CDR3 reads CASSIGHSGTDTQYF. The CDR3 region has the DNA TGTGCCAGCAGCATAGGTCACTCAGGCACAGATACGCAGTATTTT.

Concerning this clonotype: A much larger clone sits a single nucleotide away, making a read error possible. Because the CDR3 is missing its conserved closing phenylalanine or tryptophan, this is likely a read error. This chain joins TRBV20-1 and TRBJ2-3; D not certain. Trimming shortened V by 1 base and J by 0 bases, and 14 bases separated the two germline ends. CDR1 and CDR2 from the germline V gene are DFQATT and SNEGSKA (reference sequence). The CDR3 consists of 16 residues. CDR3 sequence (DNA): TGCAGTGCTAGAGGAAAAGCAGTCACTAGCACAGATACGCAGTATGTT. It yields the protein CSARGKAVTSTDTQYV.

With regard to this clonotype: A much larger clone sits a single nucleotide away, making a read error possible. The chain couples TRBV24-1 to TRBJ1-1; a possible D gene is TRBD1 (6 bases). Germline V gives CDR1 KGHDR, CDR2 SFDVKD. The CDR3 is 14 residues long. DNA for the CDR3: TGTGCCACCAGTGGTTTGCCCCCAGGGGTCGAAGCTTTCTTT. Translated: CATSGLPPGVEAFF.